The present TCR beta chain was sequenced within a study of control samples from healthy donors and cancer patients. Generated by immunoSEQ multiplex PCR, the TCRdb table keeps only in-frame clones and is missing some. This table holds about 59,000 clones, about 92% found once. This CDR3 region has 16 residues. V lost 7 bases and J lost 6; bases outside the gene matches: 11. CDR1 and CDR2 (germline): SGHRS, YFSETQ. This clonotype originated in a man aged 35-49 years with colorectal cancer. The sequenced sample consisted of PBMCs. V and J are TRBV5-1 and TRBJ2-2, with 11 bases fitting TRBD1. CDR3 in DNA: TGCGCCAGCCGGACAGGGGGCGCATCAGTGTCCGGGGAGCTGTTTTTT. Translated, it gives CASRTGGASVSGELFF.